The entry that follows covers one T cell receptor (beta chain) sequence. The target of this receptor is not known. At one boundary the junction diverges from the germline segment, which might be a read error. The library was produced with 5' RACE. Sequencing was performed on an Illumina HiSeq 2500. A second about 6 to 11 cycle PCR used a sample-barcoded 5' primer and a J-beta primer mix. A unique molecular identifier was introduced onto each TCR beta cDNA molecule by a template-switch 5' adaptor carrying 12 random nucleotides. At least 2.5 million CDR3-containing paired-end reads were obtained from each sample. All of the RNA was converted into first-strand cDNA using the Mint cDNA synthesis kit, with a TRBC-specific oligonucleotide serving as the primer. Following uracil-DNA glycosylase treatment, a first 18-cycle PCR with universal primers M1SS and BC2_uni_R was performed on all cDNA. The authors' pipeline ran thus. For normalization, 1 million high-quality reads, each with a distinct molecular identifier, were randomly selected from each sample. Reads with shared molecular identifiers were discarded instead of being binned into consensus sequences. MiTCR, run with a Q25 quality threshold and the strictest error-elimination algorithm, handled CDR3 identification, clonotype clustering and error correction. A nonparametric unseen species model with Euler transformation was used to estimate a lower bound on total TCR beta diversity. The public reads were run again by TCRdb, first through fastp at Q25 and then through MiXCR, and only productive beta chains were kept. Each entry merges the rows of one CDR3 protein and shows their most common DNA and genes. The V and J calls were not made by the authors but by TCRdb's processing. Here the sample has 1.5 million to 2 million distinct CDR3 sequences; roughly 32% occur a single time. The ten top clones hold over 9% of the sample.

The CDR3 measures 18 amino acids from cysteine to phenylalanine. This entry keeps only the CDR3 DNA: 54 bases, framed from base 1. For CDR1 and CDR2, the germline V gene lists SGDLS and YYNGEE. The sample comes from a study of blood T cells in healthy people across ages (dated by TCRdb to the mid-2010s). About the study as a whole: In model experiments, roughly one uniquely barcoded TCR beta cDNA molecule per two T cells was captured by template switching. Using deep sequencing normalized with unique cDNA molecular identifiers, the study measured how TCR beta repertoire diversity changes with age. Donors of different ages were randomly distributed across sequencing lanes to avoid experimental bias. The donors were split into four age groups: young (average 16 years), middle-aged (about 40), aged (more than 60) and long-lived (approximately 80). Two additional independent replicas of 1 million unique cDNA reads from the same blood draw were analyzed for two donors (one aged 18 to 30 and one aged 80 or older).

General conclusions and limits of the study: Estimates of total diversity from one million sequenced T cells were regarded as lower bounds and underestimates. The percentage of naive T cells measured by flow cytometry correlated strongly with observed TCR beta diversity. Compared with the aged group, the long-lived group had more naive CD4+ T cells, fewer expanded clones and increased TCR diversity, a pattern suggesting age selection. Since profiling was done on bulk unsorted PBMCs, naive and antigen-experienced compartments could not be conclusively compared. Because donor CMV infection status was unknown, age-related changes in expanded clonotypes were potentially confounded. As age increased, observed TCR beta diversity per million T cells dropped in a roughly linear way, and a significant reduction was already evident by age around 41.

The donors were some 36 Caucasian individuals from Russia, aged roughly 6 to 100 years, who were systemically healthy. Each donor gave around 9.5 milliliters of peripheral blood, collected into EDTA-treated Vacutainer tubes. Ficoll-Paque density-gradient centrifugation was used to isolate PBMCs, with at least 7 million per sample. Trizol reagent was used to extract total RNA from the PBMCs, yielding at least 5.5 micrograms per sample. For every donor, an aliquot of PBMCs went through flow cytometry to measure the percentages of naive CD45RAhigh/CD27high T cells. The rearrangement combines TRBV9 with TRBJ1-6, and 12 junction bases match TRBD1. Sample: blood. This TCR was recovered from a woman aged 25 to 39 in good health. Here is the DNA: TGTGCCAGCAGCGCCGCCGGGACAGGGGGCTCCTATACTTCACCCCTCCACTTT. Translated, it reads CASSAAGTGGSYTSPLHF.